The text below deals with one T cell receptor (beta chain). Its antigen remains unidentified. Per-nucleotide qualities are absent, and no much larger clonotype sits a single base away. In Seattle, one collaborating source enrolled patients while the infection was active and tracked those patients longitudinally over the course of disease. Each collaborating institution followed its own protocols to collect whole blood in K2EDTA tubes. For TCRbeta analysis, collaborators shipped samples in one of three forms: frozen whole blood, isolated PBMCs, or DNA extracted from either of those sample types. Measured from the cysteine to the phenylalanine, the CDR3 is 13 residues long. The entry retains the CDR3 DNA only, 39 bases that are in frame from base 1. The CDR1 and CDR2 encoded by the germline V gene are SQVTM and ANQGSEA. Germline trimming: 4 bases from V, 7 bases from J; junction bases outside gene matches: 5.

These data come from a study of blood T cell repertoires in COVID-19 (dated by TCRdb to about 2020). Context from the whole study: The collaborator samples originated in the United States, Italy and Spain and spanned the acute and convalescent phases of COVID-19. The prospective study material was composed of cDNA or gDNA derived from T cells, B-cell-depleted T cells, or PBMCs. The dataset comprised deeply sampled blood TCRbeta repertoires from subjects exposed to, actively infected with, or recovered from COVID-19. The repertoires were made available in a free public database intended to serve as a resource for research on the immune response to SARS-CoV-2. Samples came from the ongoing ImmuneRACE study (first 160 participants) plus 1,254 subjects from 6 global collaborators. Nearly every sample came with metadata listing a de-identified subject ID, COVID-19 status, age in years and sex. Where HLA class I and class II types were available, the types were taken from metadata supplied by the sample provider, not from assay-based typing. The investigation overall reported the following: How much clinical and demographic metadata was included differed by source and by participant, and the metadata was provided uncurated.

TCRbeta CDR3 regions were amplified from genomic DNA by means of the immunoSEQ Assay, a bias-controlled multiplex PCR. As for how the authors treated the data: The number of nucleated cells in each sample was estimated by amplification of reference gene primers within the assay. To quantify the absolute abundance of each unique TCRbeta CDR3 rearrangement, sequence reads were collapsed and filtered. For each sample, productive Simpson clonality was calculated by taking the square root of Simpson's diversity index across productive rearrangements. Not all clones reach the TCRdb copy of this immuneACCESS table, which keeps in-frame sequences only. Checked studies attribute under half of the gap to unresolved V genes and leave the rest unexplained. The V and J calls and clone size were taken over from that table, and D and trimming were inferred from the DNA. The sample data list tens of thousands of clones, and about four fifths of these were observed just once. The top ten clonotypes cover 6.3% of the sample.

This receptor chain uses TRBV29-1 and TRBJ2-1; 9 junctional bases match TRBD1. The TCR was taken from a man between 70 and 80 years old with COVID-19, enrolled during active disease. The specimen was peripheral blood. At the DNA level, the sequence is TGCAGCGTTGGCGACAGGGGGAATAATGAGCAGTTCTTC. The translation is CSVGDRGNNEQFF.